A selection of T cell receptor beta chains follows, all from one sample in a study of shared clonotypes between healthy human individuals. Assay: immunoSEQ multiplex PCR; the TCRdb copy retains only in-frame clones and omits some. The sample records approximately 1.5 million clones, 97% to 99% being singletons. Source material: naive CD4+ T cells sorted from blood. The receptors derive from a man aged 25-45 years in good health. The CDR3 runs from the conserved cysteine through the conserved F or W. The D gene is left open where the match is weak.

d_call	v_call	cdr3_length	j_call	cdr3_aa	cdr3_nt
NA	TRBV5-1	15	TRBJ2-1	CASSLGQRDYNEQFF	TGCGCCAGCAGCTTAGGACAGCGAGACTACAATGAGCAGTTCTTC
NA	TRBV7-3	15	TRBJ2-7	CASSLGPASSYEQYF	TGTGCCAGCAGCTTAGGGCCCGCTAGCTCCTACGAGCAGTACTTC
TRBD2	TRBV14	16	TRBJ2-3	CASSHPSGRAFDTQYF	TGTGCCAGCAGCCACCCTAGCGGGAGGGCCTTTGATACGCAGTATTTT
NA	TRBV2	11	TRBJ2-3	CASKGSHTQYF	TGTGCCAGCAAGGGATCCCATACGCAGTATTTT
TRBD1	TRBV7-9	16	TRBJ1-1	CASSRDRAPTNTEAFF	TGTGCCAGCAGCCGAGACAGGGCCCCTACGAACACTGAAGCTTTCTTT
NA	TRBV19	13	TRBJ2-7	CASSTRTFYEQYF	TGTGCCAGTAGTACGCGGACCTTCTACGAGCAGTACTTC
TRBD2	TRBV6-6	15	TRBJ2-7	CASRENSGNAYEQYF	TGTGCCAGCAGGGAGAATAGCGGGAATGCCTACGAGCAGTACTTC
NA	TRBV19	12	TRBJ2-1	CASSGSYNEQFF	TGTGCCAGTAGCGGCAGCTACAATGAGCAGTTCTTC
TRBD2	TRBV6-4	16	TRBJ2-2	CASSEMASGRTGELFF	TGTGCCAGCAGTGAAATGGCTAGCGGGCGAACCGGGGAGCTGTTTTTT
NA	TRBV9	15	TRBJ2-1	CASSVWDQVGLEQFF	TGTGCCAGCAGCGTATGGGACCAAGTTGGCCTGGAGCAGTTCTTC
TRBD1	TRBV7-9	17	TRBJ2-7	CASSLRLSSPGGLEQYF	TGTGCCAGCAGCTTACGGCTGTCCTCGCCAGGGGGCTTGGAGCAGTACTTC
NA	TRBV5-1	17	TRBJ1-2	CASSFTELQGLNYGYTF	TGCGCCAGCAGCTTTACTGAGCTGCAGGGACTTAACTATGGCTACACCTTC